This is a list of T cell receptor beta chains from one sample in a study of early T cells in non-severe SARS-CoV-2 infection. TCRdb re-called the 5' RACE reads with MiXCR, one entry per CDR3 protein. The repertoire has about 56,000 distinct CDR3 sequences, over 9.5% of them found once; the top ten carry 6.5%. Sequences were obtained from whole blood. These receptors all stem from an adult who was a healthcare worker with PCR-confirmed SARS-CoV-2 infection or an uninfected control (not recorded which). The CDR3 runs from the conserved cysteine through the conserved F or W. The D gene is left open where the match is weak. Clone sizes are given selectively: once, few, many, or a class where the clone is expanded.

j_gene	abundance	d_gene	v_gene	CDR3aa	CDR3nt
TRBJ2-1	NA	NA	TRBV7-9	CASSRLIGGDSFDEQFF	TGTGCCAGCAGCCGCCTGATAGGGGGGGACTCGTTCGATGAGCAGTTCTTC
TRBJ2-3	medium-sized	NA	TRBV29-1	CSTRLQTDTQYF	TGCAGCACTCGACTTCAGACAGATACGCAGTATTTT
TRBJ2-3	many	TRBD2	TRBV7-9	CASSLLGGSGDTQYF	TGTGCCAGCAGCTTACTGGGCGGGAGTGGAGATACGCAGTATTTT
TRBJ2-7	NA	TRBD1	TRBV6-5	CASSPDRSTYEQYF	TGTGCCAGCAGTCCGGACAGGTCCACCTACGAGCAGTACTTC
TRBJ2-1	NA	NA	TRBV29-1	CSGGTPRGEQFF	TGCAGCGGCGGGACTCCACGCGGTGAACAGTTCTTC
TRBJ2-5	many	NA	TRBV2	CASSDPVSETQYF	TGTGCCAGCAGTGATCCCGTTTCAGAGACCCAGTACTTC
TRBJ2-5	few	TRBD2	TRBV5-1	CASKPGLAGEETQYF	TGCGCCAGCAAACCGGGACTAGCGGGAGAAGAGACCCAGTACTTC
TRBJ2-3	many	NA	TRBV7-8	CASSWGPADTQYF	TGTGCCAGCAGCTGGGGCCCGGCAGATACGCAGTATTTT
TRBJ2-5	many	NA	TRBV29-1	CSVHRGQVQYF	TGCAGCGTCCACCGGGGGCAGGTCCAGTACTTC
TRBJ2-2	many	NA	TRBV7-2	CASSPARGVGELFF	TGTGCCAGCAGCCCAGCCAGGGGGGTCGGGGAGCTGTTTTTT
TRBJ2-3	few	TRBD2	TRBV7-9	CASSSVGLAGADTQYF	TGTGCCAGCAGCTCCGTCGGACTAGCAGGCGCAGATACGCAGTATTTT
TRBJ2-5	NA	NA	TRBV7-9	CASSARETQYF	TGTGCCAGCAGCGCCCGAGAGACCCAGTACTTC
TRBJ1-6	many	NA	TRBV20-1	CSARVDRGRRSPLHF	TGCAGTGCTAGAGTGGATAGGGGCAGGAGATCACCCCTCCACTTT
TRBJ2-3	few	NA	TRBV5-1	CASSLGGNTQYF	TGCGCCAGCAGCTTGGGCGGGAATACGCAGTATTTT
TRBJ2-5	many	NA	TRBV7-3	CASSPTPEETQYF	TGTGCCAGCAGCCCCACCCCTGAAGAGACCCAGTACTTC
TRBJ1-1	NA	NA	TRBV7-9	CASSPTVNTEAFF	TGTGCCAGCAGCCCTACGGTGAACACTGAAGCTTTCTTT
TRBJ2-1	NA	TRBD2	TRBV7-9	CASSLPGTSENEQFF	TGTGCCAGCAGCCTGCCCGGGACTAGCGAGAATGAGCAGTTCTTC
TRBJ1-4	many	NA	TRBV27	CASSLTGYGEKLFF	TGTGCCAGCAGTTTAACCGGGTACGGAGAAAAACTGTTTTTT